This paragraph covers one T cell receptor beta chain sequence. The sample comes from a study of T cell changes during pregnancy in multiple sclerosis. Clones were sequenced by immunoSEQ multiplex PCR, and TCRdb holds only the in-frame ones, with some missing. The sample records about 72,000 clones, 91% being singletons. Sequences were derived from peripheral blood, sampled in the third trimester of pregnancy. The clonotype was recovered from a female donor in good health, enrolled as a control in a pregnancy study.

CDR3 DNA sequence: TGTGCCAGCAGCTTAGGCGGTGGTGTGAACACTGAAGCTTTCTTT. This codes for CASSLGGGVNTEAFF. V and J are TRBV11-3 and TRBJ1-1; D is unclear. Germline V gene sequence: CDR1 SGHNT, CDR2 YENEEA. Trimming took 1 base from V and 0 from J, leaving 9 bases between them. This CDR3 region has 15 residues.